Shown below are 3 T cell receptor beta chains from a single sample sequenced in a study of blood T cell repertoires in COVID-19. The protocol was immunoSEQ multiplex PCR, while the TCRdb copy is restricted to in-frame clones and leaves out a portion. The sample includes approximately 250,000 clones, more than 70% of them seen just once. Sequencing used PBMCs or T cells enriched from blood (not recorded which). The receptors originated from a woman aged 40-49 years with acute COVID-19.

This clone appeared once. The chain joins TRBV6-6 to TRBJ2-5; the match to TRBD2 covers 11 bases. Germline assignment: CDR1 MNHNY and CDR2 SVGAGI (reference sequence). With 5 bases clipped from V and 3 bases from J, the junction kept 5 bases outside the gene matches. The CDR3 loop spans 15 amino acids. The CDR3 DNA reads TGTGCCAGCAGTCTACTACTAGCGGGAGAAGAGACCCAGTACTTC. The encoded protein is CASSLLLAGEETQYF.

V is TRBV3-1 (or the pseudogene TRBV3-2) and J is TRBJ2-3, with D maybe TRBD1 (6 bases). The CDR3 is made up of 15 amino acids. V was clipped by 3 bases and J by 2 bases, with 12 bases between them. In germline, CDR1 is LGHDT, CDR2 YNNKEL (reference sequence). CDR3 residues: CASSQRWDITDTQYF. The CDR3 nucleotides read TGTGCCAGCAGCCAGCGGTGGGACATCACAGATACGCAGTATTTT.

This clone has only one observation. As DNA, the CDR3 is TGTGCCAGCTCACCACAAAAACAGGGCTATTATGGCTACACCTTC. Its translation is CASSPQKQGYYGYTF. The gene calls are TRBV18 and TRBJ1-2; D possibly corresponds to TRBD1 (6 bases). CDR1 is KGHSH and CDR2 is LQKENI in the germline V gene. CDR3 length equals 15 residues. Trimming took off 1 base at V and 5 bases at J, with 14 bases between the two ends.